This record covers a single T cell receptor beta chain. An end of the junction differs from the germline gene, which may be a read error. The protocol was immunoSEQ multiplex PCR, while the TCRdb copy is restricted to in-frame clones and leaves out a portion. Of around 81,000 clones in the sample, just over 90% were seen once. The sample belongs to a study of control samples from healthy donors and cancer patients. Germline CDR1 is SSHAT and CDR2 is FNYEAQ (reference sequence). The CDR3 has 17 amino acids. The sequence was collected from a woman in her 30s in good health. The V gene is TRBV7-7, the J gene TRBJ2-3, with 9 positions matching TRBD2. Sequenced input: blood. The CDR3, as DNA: TGTGCTAGCAGCTTAGGTGTAGCGGGAGTCGGCACAGATACGCAGTATTTT. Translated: CASSLGVAGVGTDTQYF.